Shown below are 10 T cell receptor beta chains from a single sample sequenced in a study of CXCR3-negative and CXCR3-positive naive CD8 T cells. General study results and limits: CXCR3-expressing naive cells carried TRB CDR3s more hydrophobic than those of CXCR3-negative naive cells.

These TCRs are of unknown antigen specificity. The authors prepared UMI-labeled TRB cDNA libraries by 5' RACE. TCRdb reprocessed the 5' RACE reads, keeping one entry per CDR3 protein, no DNA. The repertoire table contains about 130,000 distinct CDR3 sequences. Material: naive CXCR3+ CD8+ T cells from blood. Subset reported: CD45RO-CCR7+CD27+CD95- naive CD8+ T cells expressing CXCR3 (TNR3+). These TCRs come from a human donor in good health. Some clones in this sample may be carry-over from other donors' samples.

J is TRBJ2-2 and V is TRBV29-1; TCRdb's assignment of TRBD1 cannot be checked, as there is no DNA. The CDR3 runs to 16 residues. The germline V gene encodes CDR1 SQVTM and CDR2 ANQGSEA. The CDR3 reads CSVEDRTRANTGELFF.

The rearrangement uses TRBV9 and TRBJ2-7; TCRdb gives TRBD1 as the D gene, but with no DNA this cannot be confirmed. The CDR3 sequence is 16 residues long. Germline V gives CDR1 SGDLS, CDR2 YYNGEE. CDR3 sequence reads: CASSVGVGTGGDEQYF.

This rearrangement joins TRBV29-1 to TRBJ2-1; lacking DNA, the TRBD1 call made by TCRdb goes unchecked. This CDR3 contains 13 residues. Germline-derived CDR1 and CDR2 are SQVTM and ANQGSEA. The CDR3 spells CSVSRGGYNEQFF.

This chain links TRBV7-6 with TRBJ2-7; TCRdb names TRBD1, which stays unverified in the absence of DNA. The length of the CDR3 is 17 residues. Germline values: CDR1 SGHVS, CDR2 FNYEAQ. CDR3 in amino acids: CASSFNDRCVSSYEQYF.

The chain carries TRBV20-1 and TRBJ2-7; there is no DNA to check the TCRdb D call of TRBD2. The CDR3 extends over 13 amino acids. The germline V gene encodes CDR1 DFQATT and CDR2 SNEGSKA (reference sequence). CDR3 sequence reads: CRTGVSLWGEQYF.

V usage is TRBV9 and J usage is TRBJ2-5. Germline CDR1 is SGDLS and CDR2 is YYNGEE. The CDR3 is 15 residues long. This CDR3 is CASSEDGGTQETQYF.

V gene TRBV29-1 combines with J gene TRBJ2-1; TCRdb calls TRBD1, which cannot be checked without DNA. This CDR3 is 12 amino acids long. Germline-derived CDR1 and CDR2 are SQVTM and ANQGSEA. CDR3 sequence: CSVDREGNEQFF.

The chain couples TRBV7-9 to TRBJ2-7; with no DNA, the TCRdb D assignment of TRBD1 cannot be verified. Germline assignment: CDR1 SEHNR and CDR2 FQNEAQ (reference sequence). CDR3 length equals 13 residues. This chain's CDR3 is CASSLTGQYEQYF.

The V gene is TRBV20-1, the J gene TRBJ2-4; TCRdb returns TRBD1, unconfirmable since there is no DNA. This CDR3 comprises 15 residues. CDR1 and CDR2 from the germline V gene are DFQATT and SNEGSKA (reference sequence). The CDR3 is CSARARDRPKNIQYF.

The chain links TRBV29-1 to TRBJ2-7; TCRdb returns TRBD1, unconfirmable since there is no DNA. The length of the CDR3 is 13 residues. Germline V gives CDR1 SQVTM, CDR2 ANQGSEA. The CDR3 loop is CSVDDRETYEQYF.